This paragraph covers one T cell receptor beta chain sequence. This entry comes from a study of blood T cell repertoires in COVID-19. The wider study: Sites in the United States, Italy and Spain provided acute and convalescent COVID-19 samples. PBMCs, B-cell-depleted T cells, or T cells provided the cDNA or gDNA that made up the material.

In the study's own analysis: Amplified reference gene primers provided the basis for estimating nucleated cell counts. Sequencing used immunoSEQ multiplex PCR; TCRdb keeps in-frame clones, though not all of them. V and J calls and clone size come straight from that table; D and trimming were deduced from the DNA. The sample includes over 150,000 clones, roughly four fifths of them seen just once. A Seattle source enrolled patients during active infection and followed them longitudinally. The CDR3 runs to 17 residues. Germline V gene data show CDR1 as SEHNR and CDR2 as FQNEAQ (reference sequence). V lost 5 bases and J 0 bases, leaving 19 bases between the germline ends.

The source material was peripheral blood. This chain links TRBV7-9 with TRBJ1-1; D uncertain. This TCR was sampled from a woman in her sixties with COVID-19, enrolled during active disease. The CDR3 loop reads CASSPISGSGLNTEAFF. Here the CDR3 DNA reads TGTGCCAGCAGCCCCATTTCGGGGTCAGGTCTGAACACTGAAGCTTTCTTT.